This T cell receptor (beta chain) appears in the sequencing data of a study of shared clonotypes between healthy human individuals. Study conclusions and caveats: The authors expected sequencing depth to affect clonotype sharing among donors. Non-shared clonotypes were found to have lower generation probabilities than the clonotypes that were shared by all four of the sorted-subset donors.

Sequencing was performed with immunoSEQ multiplex PCR; in TCRdb, only in-frame clones are kept and a portion is missing. The sample lists around 2.5 million clones, 80% to 95% seen once, with approximately 0.35% in the top ten. As for this clone: Its target is not known.

Trimming shortened V by 4 bases and J by 0 bases, and 13 bases separated the two germline ends. The length of the CDR3 is 15 residues. Per germline, CDR1 SQVTM and CDR2 ANQGSEA. Input material: naive CD4+ T cells from PBMCs. Stated subset: CD45RA+ positively selected. This chain uses TRBV29-1 with TRBJ2-1, with a tentative D call TRBD2 (6 bases). The receptor was derived from a man aged 18 to 35 in good health. Some clones in this sample may be carry-over from other donors' samples. Here the CDR3 reads CSVAGTASSYNEQFF. The CDR3, as DNA: TGCAGCGTTGCAGGGACTGCCAGCTCCTACAATGAGCAGTTCTTC.